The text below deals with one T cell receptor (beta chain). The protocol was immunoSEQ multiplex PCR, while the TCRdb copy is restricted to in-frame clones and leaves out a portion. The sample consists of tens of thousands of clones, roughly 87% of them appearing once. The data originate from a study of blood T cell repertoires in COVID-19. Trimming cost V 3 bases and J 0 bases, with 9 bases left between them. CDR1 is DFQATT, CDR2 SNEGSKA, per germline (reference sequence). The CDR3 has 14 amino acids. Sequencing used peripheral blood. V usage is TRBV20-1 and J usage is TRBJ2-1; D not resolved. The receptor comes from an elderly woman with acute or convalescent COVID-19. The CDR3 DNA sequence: TGCAGTGCTAGTCACTGGAGCTCCTACAATGAGCAGTTCTTC. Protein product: CSASHWSSYNEQFF.